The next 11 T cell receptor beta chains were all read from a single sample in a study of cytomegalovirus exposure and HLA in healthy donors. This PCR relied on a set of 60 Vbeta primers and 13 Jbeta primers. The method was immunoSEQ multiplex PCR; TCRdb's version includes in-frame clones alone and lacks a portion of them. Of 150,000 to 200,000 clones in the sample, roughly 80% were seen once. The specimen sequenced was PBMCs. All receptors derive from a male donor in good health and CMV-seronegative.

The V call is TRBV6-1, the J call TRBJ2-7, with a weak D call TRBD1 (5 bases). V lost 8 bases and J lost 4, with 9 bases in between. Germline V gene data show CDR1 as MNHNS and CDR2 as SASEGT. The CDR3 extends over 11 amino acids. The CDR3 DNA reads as TGTGCCAGCGCAGGGATGTACGAGCAGTACTTC. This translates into CASAGMYEQYF.

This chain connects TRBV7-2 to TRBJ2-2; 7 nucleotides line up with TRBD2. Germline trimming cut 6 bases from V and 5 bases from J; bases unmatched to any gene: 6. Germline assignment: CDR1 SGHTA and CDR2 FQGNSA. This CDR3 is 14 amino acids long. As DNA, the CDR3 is TGTGCCAGCAGGGGAGGGAGCTTTACCGGGGAGCTGTTTTTT. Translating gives CASRGGSFTGELFF.

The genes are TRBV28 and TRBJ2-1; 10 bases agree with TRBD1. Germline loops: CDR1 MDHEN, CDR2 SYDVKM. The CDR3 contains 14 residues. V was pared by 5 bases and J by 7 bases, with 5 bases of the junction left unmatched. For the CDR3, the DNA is TGTGCCAGCAGTCGGGACAGGGGACGGAATGAGCAGTTCTTC. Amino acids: CASSRDRGRNEQFF. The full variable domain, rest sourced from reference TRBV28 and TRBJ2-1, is DVKVTQSSRYLVKRTGEKVFLECVQDMDHENMFWYRQDPGLGLRLIYFSYDVKMKEKGDIPEGYSVSREKKERFSLILESASTNQTSMYLCASSRDRGRNEQFFGPGTRLTVL.

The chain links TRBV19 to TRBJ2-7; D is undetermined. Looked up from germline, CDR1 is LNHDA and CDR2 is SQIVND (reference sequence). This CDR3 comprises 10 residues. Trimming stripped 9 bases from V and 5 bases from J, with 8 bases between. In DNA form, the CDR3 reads TGTGCCAGCTCATCGGACGAGCAGTACTTC. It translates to CASSSDEQYF.

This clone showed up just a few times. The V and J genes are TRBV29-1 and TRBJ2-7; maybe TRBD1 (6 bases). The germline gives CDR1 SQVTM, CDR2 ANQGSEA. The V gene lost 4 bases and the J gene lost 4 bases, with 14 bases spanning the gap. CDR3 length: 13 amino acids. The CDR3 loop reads CSVGPRGTYEQYF. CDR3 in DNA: TGCAGCGTTGGCCCCAGGGGAACTTACGAGCAGTACTTC.

In DNA form, the CDR3 reads TGTGCCAGCATTCCCCCGAGGGCCACTGAAGCTTTCTTT. It translates to CASIPPRATEAFF. The chain employs TRBV28 and TRBJ1-1; the D is unclear. Germline CDR1 MDHEN, CDR2 SYDVKM. This CDR3 region has 13 residues. The V gene lost 7 bases and the J gene lost 4 bases, with 13 bases spanning the gap.

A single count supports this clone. CDR3 in DNA: TGCGCCAGCTCTAACGCAGGGTTCGATTCACCCCTCCACTTT. This gives the protein CASSNAGFDSPLHF. The gene calls are TRBV5-1 and TRBJ1-6; TRBD1 is a possible D gene (5 bases). Per the germline V gene, CDR1 is SGHRS and CDR2 is YFSETQ. The CDR3 is made up of 14 amino acids. V was trimmed by 7 bases and J by 8 bases, leaving 16 bases between them. Full variable domain (remainder filled in from reference TRBV5-1 and TRBJ1-6): KAGVTQTPRYLIKTRGQQVTLSCSPISGHRSVSWYQQTPGQGLQFLFEYFSETQRNKGNFPGRFSGRQFSNSRSEMNVSTLELGDSALYLCASSNAGFDSPLHFGNGTRLTVT.

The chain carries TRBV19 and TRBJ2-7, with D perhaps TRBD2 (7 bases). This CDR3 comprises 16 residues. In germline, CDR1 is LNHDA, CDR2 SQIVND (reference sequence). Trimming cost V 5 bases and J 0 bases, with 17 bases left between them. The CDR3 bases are TGTGCCAGTAGTCCACGACGGGGGGCCCACTCCTACGAGCAGTACTTC. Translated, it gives CASSPRRGAHSYEQYF.

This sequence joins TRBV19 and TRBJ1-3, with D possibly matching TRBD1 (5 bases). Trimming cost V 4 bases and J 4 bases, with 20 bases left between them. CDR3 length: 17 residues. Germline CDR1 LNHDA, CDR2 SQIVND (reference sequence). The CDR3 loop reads CASSTTNFRGSGNTIYF. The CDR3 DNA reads TGTGCCAGTAGTACGACGAATTTCCGGGGGTCCGGAAACACCATATATTTT. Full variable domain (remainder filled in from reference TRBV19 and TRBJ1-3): DGGITQSPKYLFRKEGQNVTLSCEQNLNHDAMYWYRQDPGQGLRLIYYSQIVNDFQKGDIAEGYSVSREKKESFPLTVTSAQKNPTAFYLCASSTTNFRGSGNTIYFGEGSWLTVV.

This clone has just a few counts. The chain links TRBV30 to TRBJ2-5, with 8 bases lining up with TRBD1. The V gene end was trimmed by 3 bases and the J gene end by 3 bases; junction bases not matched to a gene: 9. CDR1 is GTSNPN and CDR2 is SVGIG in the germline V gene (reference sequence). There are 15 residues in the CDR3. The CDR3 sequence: CAWSRRTGRKETQYF. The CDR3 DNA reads TGTGCCTGGAGCAGACGGACAGGGAGAAAAGAGACCCAGTACTTC.

This chain's CDR3 is CASSEGQVPYNEQFF. As DNA, the CDR3 is TGTGCCAGCAGCGAGGGACAGGTCCCCTACAATGAGCAGTTCTTC. The chain links TRBV5-6 to TRBJ2-1; TRBD1 matches at 8 bases. V gave up 4 bases and J gave up 2 bases; unmatched junction bases: 5. Germline CDR1 SGHDT, CDR2 YYEEEE. CDR3 size: 15 residues.